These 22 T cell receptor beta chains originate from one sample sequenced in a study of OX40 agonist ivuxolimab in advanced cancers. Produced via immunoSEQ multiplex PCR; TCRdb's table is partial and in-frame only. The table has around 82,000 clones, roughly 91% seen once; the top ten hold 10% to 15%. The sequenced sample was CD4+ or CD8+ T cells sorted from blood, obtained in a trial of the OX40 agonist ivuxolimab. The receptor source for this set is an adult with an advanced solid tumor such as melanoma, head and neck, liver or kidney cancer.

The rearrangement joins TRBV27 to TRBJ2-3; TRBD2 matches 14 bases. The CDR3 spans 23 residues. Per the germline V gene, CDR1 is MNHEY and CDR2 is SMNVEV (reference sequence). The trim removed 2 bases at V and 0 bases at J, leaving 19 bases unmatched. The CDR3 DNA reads TGTGCCAGCAGTTTACGCGGGACTAGCGGGAGAGGAGTGGGGAAACGTAGCACAGATACGCAGTATTTT. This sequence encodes CASSLRGTSGRGVGKRSTDTQYF.

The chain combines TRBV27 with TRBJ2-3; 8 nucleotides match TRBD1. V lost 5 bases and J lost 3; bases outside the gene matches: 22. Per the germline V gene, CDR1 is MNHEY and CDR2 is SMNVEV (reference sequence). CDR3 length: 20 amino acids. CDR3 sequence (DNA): TGTGCCAGCAGTCCGAACCACCCACCGGACAGGGATGGTTTTACAGATACGCAGTATTTT. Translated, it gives CASSPNHPPDRDGFTDTQYF.

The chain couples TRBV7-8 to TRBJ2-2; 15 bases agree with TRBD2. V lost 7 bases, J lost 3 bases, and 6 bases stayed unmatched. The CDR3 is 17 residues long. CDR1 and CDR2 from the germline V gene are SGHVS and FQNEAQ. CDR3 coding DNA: TGTGCCAGCATGACGGGACTAGCGGGAGGAGACACCGGGGAGCTGTTTTTT. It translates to CASMTGLAGGDTGELFF. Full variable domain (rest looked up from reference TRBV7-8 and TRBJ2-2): GAGVSQSPRYKVAKRGQDVALRCDPISGHVSLFWYQQALGQGPEFLTYFQNEAQLDKSGLPSDRFFAERPEGSVSTLKIQRTQQEDSAVYLCASMTGLAGGDTGELFFGEGSRLTVL.

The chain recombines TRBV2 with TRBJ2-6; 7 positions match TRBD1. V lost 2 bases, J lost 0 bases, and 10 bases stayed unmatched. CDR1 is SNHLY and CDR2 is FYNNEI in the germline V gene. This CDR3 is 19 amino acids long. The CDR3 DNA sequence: TGTGCCAGCAGTGAATTGACAGGGCTCTCTCCCTCTGGGGCCAACGTCCTGACTTTC. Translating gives CASSELTGLSPSGANVLTF.

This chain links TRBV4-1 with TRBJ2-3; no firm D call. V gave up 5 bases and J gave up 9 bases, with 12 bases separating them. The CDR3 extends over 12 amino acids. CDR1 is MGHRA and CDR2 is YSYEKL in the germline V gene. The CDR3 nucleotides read TGCGCCAGCAGCTACGACTCGATAACGCAGTATTTT. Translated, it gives CASSYDSITQYF.

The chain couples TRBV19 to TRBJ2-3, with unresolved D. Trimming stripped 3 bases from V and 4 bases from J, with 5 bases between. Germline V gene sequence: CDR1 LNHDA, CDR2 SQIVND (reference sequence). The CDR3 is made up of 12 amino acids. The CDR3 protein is CASSMGADTQYF. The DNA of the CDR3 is TGTGCCAGTAGTATGGGTGCAGATACGCAGTATTTT.

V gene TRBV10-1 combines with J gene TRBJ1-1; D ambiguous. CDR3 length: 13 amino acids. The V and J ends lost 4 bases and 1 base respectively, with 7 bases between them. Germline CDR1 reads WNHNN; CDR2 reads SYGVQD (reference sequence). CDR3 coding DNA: TGCGCCAGCAGTGCGGGCGGGAACACTGAAGCTTTCTTT. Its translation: CASSAGGNTEAFF.

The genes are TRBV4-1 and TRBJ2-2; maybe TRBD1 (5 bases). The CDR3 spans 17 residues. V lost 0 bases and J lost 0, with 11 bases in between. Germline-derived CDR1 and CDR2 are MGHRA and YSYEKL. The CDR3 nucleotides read TGCGCCAGCAGCCAAGAATGGCAGGGCGCGAACACCGGGGAGCTGTTTTTT. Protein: CASSQEWQGANTGELFF.

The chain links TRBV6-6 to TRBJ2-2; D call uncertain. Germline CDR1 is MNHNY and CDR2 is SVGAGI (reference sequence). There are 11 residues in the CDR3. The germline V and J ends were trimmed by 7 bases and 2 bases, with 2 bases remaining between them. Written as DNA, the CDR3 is TGTGCCAGCAAAAACACCGGGGAGCTGTTTTTT. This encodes CASKNTGELFF.

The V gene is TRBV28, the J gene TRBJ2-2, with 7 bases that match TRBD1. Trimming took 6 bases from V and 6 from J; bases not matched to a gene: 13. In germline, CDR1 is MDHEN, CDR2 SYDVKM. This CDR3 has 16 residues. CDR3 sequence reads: CASRNGTVSRAGELFF. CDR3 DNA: TGTGCCAGCAGGAACGGGACAGTCTCTCGTGCCGGGGAGCTGTTTTTT. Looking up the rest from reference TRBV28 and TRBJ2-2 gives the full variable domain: DVKVTQSSRYLVKRTGEKVFLECVQDMDHENMFWYRQDPGLGLRLIYFSYDVKMKEKGDIPEGYSVSREKKERFSLILESASTNQTSMYLCASRNGTVSRAGELFFGEGSRLTVL.

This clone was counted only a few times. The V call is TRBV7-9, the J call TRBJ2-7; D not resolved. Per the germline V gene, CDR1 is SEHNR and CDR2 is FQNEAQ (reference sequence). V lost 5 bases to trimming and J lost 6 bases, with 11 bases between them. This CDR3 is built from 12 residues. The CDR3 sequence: CASSTQSGEQYF. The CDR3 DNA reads TGTGCCAGCAGCACCCAAAGTGGCGAGCAGTACTTC. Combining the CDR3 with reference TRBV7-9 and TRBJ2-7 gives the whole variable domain DTGVSQNPRHKITKRGQNVTFRCDPISEHNRLYWYRQTLGQGPEFLTYFQNEAQLEKSRLLSDRFSAERPKGSFSTLEIQRTEQGDSAMYLCASSTQSGEQYFGPGTRLTVT.

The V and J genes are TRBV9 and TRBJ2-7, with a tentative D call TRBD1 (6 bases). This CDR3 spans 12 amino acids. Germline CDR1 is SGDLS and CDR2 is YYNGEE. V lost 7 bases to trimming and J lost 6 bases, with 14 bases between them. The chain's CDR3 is CASSGDVGEQYF. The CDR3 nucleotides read TGTGCCAGCTCAGGGGATGTGGGCGAGCAGTACTTC.

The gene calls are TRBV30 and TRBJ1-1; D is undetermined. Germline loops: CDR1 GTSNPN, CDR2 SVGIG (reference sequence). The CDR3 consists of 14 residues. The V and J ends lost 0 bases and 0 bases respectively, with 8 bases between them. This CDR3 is CAWSVRYMNTEAFF. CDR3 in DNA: TGTGCCTGGAGTGTCAGGTATATGAACACTGAAGCTTTCTTT.

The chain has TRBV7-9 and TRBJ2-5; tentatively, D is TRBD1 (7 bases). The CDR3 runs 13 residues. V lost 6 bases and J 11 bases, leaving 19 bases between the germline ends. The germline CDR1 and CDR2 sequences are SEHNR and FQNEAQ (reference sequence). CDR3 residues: CASSPAGGKEQYF. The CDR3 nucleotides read TGTGCCAGCAGTCCGGCAGGGGGGAAGGAGCAGTACTTC. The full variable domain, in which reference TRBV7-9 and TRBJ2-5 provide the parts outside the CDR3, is DTGVSQNPRHKITKRGQNVTFRCDPISEHNRLYWYRQTLGQGPEFLTYFQNEAQLEKSRLLSDRFSAERPKGSFSTLEIQRTEQGDSAMYLCASSPAGGKEQYFGPGTRLLVL.

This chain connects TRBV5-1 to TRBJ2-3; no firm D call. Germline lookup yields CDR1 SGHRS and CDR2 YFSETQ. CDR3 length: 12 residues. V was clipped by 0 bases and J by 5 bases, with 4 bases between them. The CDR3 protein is CASSLVGDTQYF. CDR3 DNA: TGCGCCAGCAGCTTGGTTGGAGATACGCAGTATTTT.

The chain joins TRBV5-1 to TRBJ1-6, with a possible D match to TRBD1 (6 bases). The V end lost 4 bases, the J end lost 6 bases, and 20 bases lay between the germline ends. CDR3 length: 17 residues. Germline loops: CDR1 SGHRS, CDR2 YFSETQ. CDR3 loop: CASSPRLGHSSNSPLHF. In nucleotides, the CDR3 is TGCGCCAGCAGCCCCCGGCTGGGACACTCTTCTAATTCACCCCTCCACTTT.

CDR3 bases: TGTGCCAGCAGCTTAGGGAAAGGGGCAGGAGGCTACACCTTC. Its protein product is CASSLGKGAGGYTF. This rearrangement joins TRBV7-8 to TRBJ1-2, with D perhaps matching TRBD1 (5 bases). Trimming stripped 1 base from V and 8 bases from J, with 14 bases between. This CDR3 spans 14 amino acids. The germline CDR1 and CDR2 sequences are SGHVS and FQNEAQ.

The CDR3, as DNA: TGTGCCAGCAGCTTAGGCCTAGCGGGATTCCCCCTCTACGAGCAGTACTTC. This sequence encodes CASSLGLAGFPLYEQYF. The chain couples TRBV7-2 to TRBJ2-7; 9 bases agree with TRBD2. With V trimmed by 1 base and J by 3 bases, 10 bases remained unmatched. Germline-derived CDR1 and CDR2 are SGHTA and FQGNSA. The CDR3 consists of 17 residues.

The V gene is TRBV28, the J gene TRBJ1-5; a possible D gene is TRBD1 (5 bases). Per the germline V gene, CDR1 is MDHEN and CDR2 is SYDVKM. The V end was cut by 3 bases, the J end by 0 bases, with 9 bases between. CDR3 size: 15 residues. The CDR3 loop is CASSFVGRSNQPQHF. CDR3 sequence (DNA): TGTGCCAGCAGTTTTGTGGGGCGTAGCAATCAGCCCCAGCATTTT.

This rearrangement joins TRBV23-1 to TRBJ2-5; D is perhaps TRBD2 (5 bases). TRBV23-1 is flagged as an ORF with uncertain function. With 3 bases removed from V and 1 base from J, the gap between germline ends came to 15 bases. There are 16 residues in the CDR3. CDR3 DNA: TGCGCCAGCAGTCACTGTGGAGGACTGAGCCAAGAGACCCAGTACTTC. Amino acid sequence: CASSHCGGLSQETQYF.

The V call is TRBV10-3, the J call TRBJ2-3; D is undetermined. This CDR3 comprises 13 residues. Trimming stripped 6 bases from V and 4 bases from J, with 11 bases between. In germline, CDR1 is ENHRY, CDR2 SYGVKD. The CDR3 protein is CAISPLAPDTQYF. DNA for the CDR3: TGTGCCATCAGCCCTTTAGCCCCAGATACGCAGTATTTT.

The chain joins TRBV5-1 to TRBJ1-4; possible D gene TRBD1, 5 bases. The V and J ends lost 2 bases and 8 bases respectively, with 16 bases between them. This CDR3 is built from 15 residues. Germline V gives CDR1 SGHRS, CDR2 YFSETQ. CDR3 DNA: TGCGCCAGCAGCTTAAAGGGCTGGGGGGAGGAAAAACTGTTTTTT. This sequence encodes CASSLKGWGEEKLFF. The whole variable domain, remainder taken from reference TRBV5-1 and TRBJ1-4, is KAGVTQTPRYLIKTRGQQVTLSCSPISGHRSVSWYQQTPGQGLQFLFEYFSETQRNKGNFPGRFSGRQFSNSRSEMNVSTLELGDSALYLCASSLKGWGEEKLFFGSGTQLSVL.